A single sample is the source of the 19 T cell receptor beta chains below, sequenced in a study of vaccination and CD4 T cells after COVID-19. Treatment reported: approximately 9-day PBMC culture with coronavirus spike peptide pools or control peptides (ViraFEST assay). Before the COVID-19 pandemic (2011-2018), CD4+ T cells were obtained from the unexposed donor. Sequencing of cultured CD4+ T cell DNA used the Oncomine TCR Beta short-read assay. TCRdb analysed the PCR reads with MiXCR anew, one entry per CDR3 protein. The data contain almost 7,500 distinct CDR3 sequences, around 30% of them singletons. Their recognized antigens are unknown. The material sequenced was CD4+ T cells from blood, cultured in vitro. The receptor source for this set is a human donor in good health.

By share of the sample, this clonotype is medium-sized. V is TRBV15 and J is TRBJ1-5; a possible D gene is TRBD1 (6 bases). This CDR3 region has 16 residues. Between the trimmed V and J ends, which lost 0 bases and 3 bases, there was a span of 12 bases. Looked up from germline, CDR1 is LNHNV and CDR2 is YYDKDF (reference sequence). CDR3 residues: CATSRDLGADNQPQHF. The CDR3 DNA reads as TGTGCCACCAGCAGAGATTTGGGGGCAGACAATCAGCCCCAGCATTTT.

CDR3 bases: TGTGCCAGCAGCTTCCCTAGCGCAGATACGCAGTATTTT. This encodes CASSFPSADTQYF. The chain carries TRBV7-3 and TRBJ2-3; possibly TRBD2 for D (6 bases). The CDR3 sequence is 13 residues long. Trimming stripped 3 bases from V and 4 bases from J, with 8 bases between. The germline V gene has CDR1 SGHTA and CDR2 FQGTGA.

This clonotype was recorded a few times. The J gene is TRBJ2-3, the V gene TRBV6-1, with D maybe TRBD2 (5 bases). Germline loops: CDR1 MNHNS, CDR2 SASEGT. The CDR3 covers 13 residues. Trimming removed 5 bases at V and 5 bases at J, with 11 bases between. In DNA form, the CDR3 reads TGTGCCAGCAGTCCCTTCGCGGGAGATACGCAGTATTTT. Residues: CASSPFAGDTQYF.

This clonotype showed up just a few times. The chain recombines TRBV6-5 with TRBJ1-2; D not certain. The V end lost 0 bases, the J end lost 2 bases, and 7 bases lay between the germline ends. This CDR3 spans 14 amino acids. Per germline, CDR1 MNHEY and CDR2 SVGAGI. The CDR3 reads CASSYSSPNYGYTF. Written as DNA, the CDR3 is TGTGCCAGCAGTTACTCTTCACCAAACTATGGCTACACCTTC.

The chain has TRBV27 and TRBJ1-5; 12 bases are a match to TRBD1. The CDR3 contains 14 residues. Per germline, CDR1 MNHEY and CDR2 SMNVEV (reference sequence). The V segment lost 6 bases and the J segment 6 bases; nucleotides outside the gene matches: 3. CDR3 loop: CASSGTGGPQPQHF. In DNA form, the CDR3 reads TGTGCCAGCAGCGGGACAGGGGGCCCTCAGCCCCAGCATTTT.

This clonotype was seen more than once but under ten times. The rearrangement joins TRBV11-2 to TRBJ1-2; tentative D call: TRBD1 (5 bases). The V gene's germline CDR1 is SGHAT and CDR2 FQNNGV. V lost 1 base, J lost 5 bases, and 8 bases lay in between. CDR3 size: 13 residues. The CDR3 loop reads CASSLGDRYGYTF. CDR3 DNA: TGTGCCAGCAGCTTAGGCGACAGATATGGCTACACCTTC.

This clonotype was detected only a few times. V usage is TRBV20-1 and J usage is TRBJ1-4; D might be TRBD1 (6 bases). The V and J ends lost 1 base and 8 bases respectively, with 8 bases between them. The CDR3 contains 12 residues. CDR1 is DFQATT, CDR2 SNEGSKA, per germline (reference sequence). The CDR3 sequence: CSARVQGEKLFF. The CDR3 DNA is TGCAGTGCTAGAGTTCAGGGGGAAAAACTGTTTTTT.

The chain combines TRBV18 with TRBJ2-7; the match to TRBD1 covers 7 bases. The trim removed 0 bases at V and 2 bases at J, leaving 7 bases unmatched. This CDR3 comprises 16 residues. From germline, CDR1 is KGHSH and CDR2 LQKENI. The CDR3 DNA reads as TGTGCCAGCTCACCACCGGACAGGACGATAACCTACGAGCAGTACTTC. Its protein is CASSPPDRTITYEQYF.

V and J are TRBV2 and TRBJ2-5, with D unresolved. The CDR3 sequence is 13 residues long. Germline CDR1 reads SNHLY; CDR2 reads FYNNEI. Trimming cost V 3 bases and J 4 bases, with 9 bases left between them. Here the CDR3 reads CASSERSGETQYF. DNA of the CDR3: TGTGCCAGCAGTGAGAGGTCCGGAGAGACCCAGTACTTC.

The J gene is TRBJ1-1, the V gene TRBV29-1; TRBD1 matches 9 bases. With 7 bases clipped from V and 4 bases from J, the junction kept 4 bases outside the gene matches. CDR1 SQVTM and CDR2 ANQGSEA come from the germline V gene. CDR3 length equals 12 residues. The CDR3 is CSGNRGPTEAFF. CDR3 DNA: TGCAGCGGGAACAGGGGGCCCACTGAAGCTTTCTTT.

This clonotype was counted only a few times. The gene calls are TRBV6-2 or TRBV6-3 and TRBJ2-3; the match to TRBD1 covers 8 bases. This CDR3 comprises 14 residues. Germline V gene lookup returns CDR1 MNHEY and CDR2 SVGEGT. V lost 6 bases to trimming and J lost 0 bases; unmatched junction nucleotides: 2. The CDR3 coding sequence is TGTGCCAGCAGGGGACAGGCCAGCACAGATACGCAGTATTTT. Protein product: CASRGQASTDTQYF.

This sequence joins TRBV15 and TRBJ1-1; D uncertain. CDR1 and CDR2 from the germline V gene are LNHNV and YYDKDF (reference sequence). This CDR3 contains 13 residues. With 6 bases removed from V and 1 base from J, the gap between germline ends came to 9 bases. CDR3 coding DNA: TGTGCCACCAGACAACCGCCGAACACTGAAGCTTTCTTT. This codes for CATRQPPNTEAFF.

The rearrangement uses TRBV6-1 and TRBJ1-1; the match to TRBD1 covers 10 bases. V lost 8 bases and J lost 1; bases outside the gene matches: 7. The germline V gene has CDR1 MNHNS and CDR2 SASEGT. The CDR3 loop spans 15 amino acids. CDR3 sequence: CASSGTGDPNTEAFF. The DNA for the CDR3 is TGTGCCAGCTCGGGGACAGGGGACCCGAACACTGAAGCTTTCTTT.

The J gene is TRBJ2-1, the V gene TRBV21-1; the table's TRBD2 call for D was not verified on the DNA. TRBV21-1 is tagged as a pseudogene. This CDR3 has 13 amino acids. The CDR3: CASPSGVYNEQFF. The CDR3 region has the DNA TGTGCCAGCCCAAGCGGAGTTTACAATGAGCAGTTCTTC.

J is TRBJ1-1 and V is TRBV7-9; 7 positions match TRBD1. Germline V gene data show CDR1 as SEHNR and CDR2 as FQNEAQ (reference sequence). The ends lost 2 bases at V and 2 bases at J; junction bases unmatched: 2. The CDR3 is made up of 14 amino acids. CDR3 nucleotides: TGTGCCAGCAGCTTATGGGACAGTAACACTGAAGCTTTCTTT. The encoded protein is CASSLWDSNTEAFF.

In this sample, this clonotype turned up a few times. The chain joins TRBV11-2 to TRBJ1-1; D remains unclear. The CDR3 contains 17 residues. Trimming shortened V by 5 bases and J by 2 bases, and 21 bases separated the two germline ends. Looked up from germline, CDR1 is SGHAT and CDR2 is FQNNGV. The CDR3 reads CASSPSTFREPNTEAFF. In DNA form, the CDR3 reads TGTGCCAGCAGCCCGTCCACTTTTAGGGAGCCTAACACTGAAGCTTTCTTT.

This chain connects TRBV20-1 to TRBJ1-1; no reliable D call. V lost 7 bases to trimming and J lost 8 bases, with 11 bases between them. The CDR3 has 10 residues. Germline CDR1 and CDR2: DFQATT and SNEGSKA (reference sequence). The CDR3 here is CSGMRREAFF. In nucleotides, the CDR3 is TGCAGTGGGATGCGTCGAGAAGCTTTCTTT.

This clonotype has more than one count but fewer than ten. The chain carries TRBV20-1 and TRBJ1-5, with D possibly TRBD1 on 5 matching bases. The CDR3 extends over 17 amino acids. The V end was cut by 3 bases, the J end by 1 base, with 19 bases between. From germline, CDR1 is DFQATT and CDR2 SNEGSKA (reference sequence). The CDR3 sequence: CSASPSGGGFSNQPQHF. The CDR3 DNA sequence: TGCAGTGCTAGCCCAAGTGGGGGGGGTTTCAGCAATCAGCCCCAGCATTTT.

V is TRBV6-1 and J is TRBJ2-7; no definite D call. Germline V gives CDR1 MNHNS, CDR2 SASEGT. Trimming removed 2 bases at V and 5 bases at J, with 4 bases between. This CDR3 region has 11 residues. The CDR3 DNA reads as TGTGCCAGCAGTGAATGGGACGAGCAGTACTTC. Translating it yields CASSEWDEQYF.